These T cell receptor beta chains were read from a single sample in a study of brain T cells in children with intractable seizures. The method was immunoSEQ multiplex PCR; TCRdb's version includes in-frame clones alone and lacks a portion of them. The sample includes roughly 9,500 clones, roughly three quarters of them seen just once. The source material was resected brain tissue, sampled at surgery. These receptor sequences come from a girl aged 2 to 10 with tuberous sclerosis and intractable seizures. CDR3s include the opening cysteine and the closing phenylalanine or tryptophan. The D gene is left open where the match is weak. Some rows have no size entry. The others give once, few or many, or a class for an expanded clone.

j_gene: TRBJ1-2; v_gene: TRBV25-1; abundance: once; d_gene: .; CDR3aa: CASSGVLSNYGYTF; CDR3nt: TGTGCCAGCAGTGGGGTCTTATCTAACTATGGCTACACCTTC
j_gene: TRBJ1-2; v_gene: TRBV5-1; abundance: .; d_gene: .; CDR3aa: CASSFGTPYGYTF; CDR3nt: TGCGCCAGCAGCTTCGGGACCCCCTATGGCTACACCTTC
j_gene: TRBJ2-7; v_gene: TRBV5-1; abundance: .; d_gene: .; CDR3aa: CASSLVHSSYEQYF; CDR3nt: TGCGCCAGCAGCTTGGTACATAGCTCCTACGAGCAGTACTTC
j_gene: TRBJ2-7; v_gene: TRBV4-1; abundance: few; d_gene: TRBD1; CDR3aa: CASSQSGQGGDEQYF; CDR3nt: TGCGCCAGCAGCCAATCGGGACAGGGTGGCGACGAGCAGTACTTC
j_gene: TRBJ1-4; v_gene: TRBV5-1; abundance: .; d_gene: TRBD1; CDR3aa: CASSFNSPGQVNEKLFF; CDR3nt: TGCGCCAGCAGCTTCAACTCGCCGGGACAGGTGAACGAAAAACTGTTTTTT
j_gene: TRBJ2-7; v_gene: TRBV9; abundance: few; d_gene: .; CDR3aa: CASSVGRGSYEQYF; CDR3nt: TGTGCCAGCAGCGTGGGAAGGGGGTCCTACGAGCAGTACTTC
j_gene: TRBJ2-2; v_gene: TRBV10-2; abundance: once; d_gene: TRBD1; CDR3aa: CASRDRVNTGELFF; CDR3nt: TGCGCCAGCAGGGACAGGGTGAACACCGGGGAGCTGTTTTTT
j_gene: TRBJ1-5; v_gene: TRBV4-1; abundance: large; d_gene: TRBD1; CDR3aa: CASSQEGQGDQPQHF; CDR3nt: TGCGCCAGCAGCCAAGAGGGACAGGGAGATCAGCCCCAGCATTTT
j_gene: TRBJ2-4; v_gene: TRBV7-8; abundance: .; d_gene: TRBD2; CDR3aa: CASSRSGFIGLNHKNIQYF; CDR3nt: TGTGCCAGCAGCCGTAGCGGGTTTATAGGACTAAACCATAAAAACATTCAGTACTTC
j_gene: TRBJ1-3; v_gene: TRBV6-1; abundance: .; d_gene: .; CDR3aa: CASSEDGGNTIYF; CDR3nt: TGTGCCAGCAGTGAAGATGGAGGAAACACCATATATTTT
j_gene: TRBJ1-2; v_gene: TRBV24-1; abundance: .; d_gene: TRBD1; CDR3aa: CATSPPGQGNGGYTF; CDR3nt: TGTGCCACCAGTCCCCCGGGACAGGGGAATGGGGGCTACACCTTC
j_gene: TRBJ1-1; v_gene: TRBV12-3/TRBV12-4; abundance: .; d_gene: TRBD1; CDR3aa: CASSTTGVTEAFF; CDR3nt: TGTGCCAGCAGTACTACAGGGGTGACTGAAGCTTTCTTT
j_gene: TRBJ2-6; v_gene: TRBV24-1; abundance: few; d_gene: TRBD1; CDR3aa: CATSDARGGQGAPGANVLTF; CDR3nt: TGTGCCACCAGTGATGCCAGAGGGGGACAGGGGGCGCCTGGGGCCAACGTCCTGACTTTC
j_gene: TRBJ1-1; v_gene: TRBV7-3; abundance: .; d_gene: .; CDR3aa: CASSLKGGNTEAFF; CDR3nt: TGTGCCAGCAGCTTAAAAGGGGGGAACACTGAAGCTTTCTTT
j_gene: TRBJ1-4; v_gene: TRBV12-5; abundance: .; d_gene: TRBD1; CDR3aa: CASAEGQGFYEKLFF; CDR3nt: TGTGCTAGTGCCGAAGGACAGGGTTTCTATGAAAAACTGTTTTTT
j_gene: TRBJ1-1; v_gene: TRBV18; abundance: .; d_gene: .; CDR3aa: CASSPNTPSNTEAFF; CDR3nt: TGTGCCAGCTCACCAAACACCCCGTCGAACACTGAAGCTTTCTTT
j_gene: TRBJ1-6; v_gene: TRBV6-5; abundance: few; d_gene: .; CDR3aa: CASSYFGQGINSPLHF; CDR3nt: TGTGCCAGCAGTTACTTCGGACAAGGGATCAATTCACCCCTCCACTTT
j_gene: TRBJ1-6; v_gene: TRBV3-1/TRBV3-2; abundance: .; d_gene: .; CDR3aa: CASSHGGNSPLHF; CDR3nt: TGTGCCAGCAGCCACGGGGGGAATTCACCCCTCCACTTT
j_gene: TRBJ2-2; v_gene: TRBV15; abundance: medium-sized; d_gene: .; CDR3aa: CATSRENQGTGELFF; CDR3nt: TGTGCCACCAGCAGAGAAAACCAGGGGACCGGGGAGCTGTTTTTT
j_gene: TRBJ1-4; v_gene: TRBV7-2; abundance: few; d_gene: .; CDR3aa: CASSLEANEKLFF; CDR3nt: TGTGCCAGCAGCTTAGAGGCGAATGAAAAACTGTTTTTT
j_gene: TRBJ2-5; v_gene: TRBV7-8; abundance: .; d_gene: .; CDR3aa: CASSLLVGRKETQYF; CDR3nt: TGTGCCAGCAGCTTATTAGTGGGCAGGAAAGAGACCCAGTACTTC
j_gene: TRBJ2-7; v_gene: TRBV6-1; abundance: .; d_gene: TRBD2; CDR3aa: CASSEFPTSGSSYEQYF; CDR3nt: TGTGCCAGCAGTGAATTCCCTACTAGCGGGAGCTCCTACGAGCAGTACTTC
j_gene: TRBJ2-5; v_gene: TRBV6-6; abundance: once; d_gene: TRBD1; CDR3aa: CASSYGTGVLQETQYF; CDR3nt: TGTGCCAGCAGTTATGGGACAGGGGTCCTCCAAGAGACCCAGTACTTC